This TCR beta chain stems from a study of blood T cell repertoires in COVID-19. The ends lost 4 bases at V and 2 bases at J; junction bases unmatched: 3. The CDR3 spans 14 residues. Cohort 3 recovery required two negative PCRs, clearance, or symptom resolution. As originally analysed: Amplification from reference gene primers served as the basis for estimated nucleated cell counts. Libraries were prepared by immunoSEQ multiplex PCR; TCRdb keeps only in-frame clonotypes and omits some of them. V and J calls and clone size are copied from that table; D and trimming were computed from the DNA. The table includes 300,000 to 400,000 clones, 85% to 90% detected once.

This clonotype originated in a young woman who had recovered from COVID-19. The chain is built from TRBV5-3 and TRBJ1-5, with 7 bases matching TRBD1. TRBV5-3 is sorted into the ORF group, with uncertain function. The material sequenced was PBMCs or T cells enriched from blood (not recorded which). The CDR3, as DNA: TGTGCCAGAAGCCTTGACAGGGGCAATCAGCCCCAGCATTTT. This translates into CARSLDRGNQPQHF.